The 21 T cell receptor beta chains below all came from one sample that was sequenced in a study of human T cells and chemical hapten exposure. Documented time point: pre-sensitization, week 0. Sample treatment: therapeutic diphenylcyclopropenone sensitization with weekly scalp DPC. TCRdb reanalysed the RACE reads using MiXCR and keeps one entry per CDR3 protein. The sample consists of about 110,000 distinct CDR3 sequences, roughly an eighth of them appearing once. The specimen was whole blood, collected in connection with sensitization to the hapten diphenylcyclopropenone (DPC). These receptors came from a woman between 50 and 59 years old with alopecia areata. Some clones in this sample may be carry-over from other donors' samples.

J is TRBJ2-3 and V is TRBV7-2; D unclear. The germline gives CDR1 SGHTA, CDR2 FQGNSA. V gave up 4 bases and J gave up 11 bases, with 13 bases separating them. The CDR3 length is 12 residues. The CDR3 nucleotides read TGTGCCAGCAGCTCAGACCAGATTAGGCAGTATTTT. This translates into CASSSDQIRQYF.

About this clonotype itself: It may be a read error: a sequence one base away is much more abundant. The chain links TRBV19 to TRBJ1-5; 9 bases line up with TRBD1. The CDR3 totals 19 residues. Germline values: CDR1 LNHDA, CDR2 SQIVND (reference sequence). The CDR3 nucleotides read TGTGTCAGCCTAGCCACCTCACTGCGACCGGGACAGGGTAATCAGCCCCAGCATTTT. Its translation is CVSLATSLRPGQGNQPQHF.

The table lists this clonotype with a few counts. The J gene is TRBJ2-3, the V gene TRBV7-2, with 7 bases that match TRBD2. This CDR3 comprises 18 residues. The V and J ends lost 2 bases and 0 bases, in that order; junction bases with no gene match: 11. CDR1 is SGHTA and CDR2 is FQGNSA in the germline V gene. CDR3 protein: CASSLLPRTRHSTDTQYF. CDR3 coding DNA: TGTGCCAGCAGCTTACTCCCTAGGACTAGGCATAGCACAGATACGCAGTATTTT. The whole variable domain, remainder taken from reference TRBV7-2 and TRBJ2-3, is GAGVSQSPSNKVTEKGKDVELRCDPISGHTALYWYRQSLGQGLEFLIYFQGNSAPDKSGLPSDRFSAERTGGSVSTLTIQRTQQEDSAVYLCASSLLPRTRHSTDTQYFGPGTRLTVL.

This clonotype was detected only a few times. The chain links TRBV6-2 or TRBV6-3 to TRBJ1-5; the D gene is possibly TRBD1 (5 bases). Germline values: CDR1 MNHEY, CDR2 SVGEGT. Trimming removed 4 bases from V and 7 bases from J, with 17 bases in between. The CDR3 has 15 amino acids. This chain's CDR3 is CASSSGGWFGQPQHF. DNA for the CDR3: TGTGCCAGCAGTTCGGGGGGATGGTTCGGGCAGCCCCAGCATTTT.

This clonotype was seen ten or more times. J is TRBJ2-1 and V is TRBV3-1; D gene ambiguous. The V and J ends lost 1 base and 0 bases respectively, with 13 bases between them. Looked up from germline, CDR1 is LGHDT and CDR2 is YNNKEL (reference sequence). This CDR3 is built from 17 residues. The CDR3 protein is CASSQVRRASSYNEQFF. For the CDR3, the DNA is TGTGCCAGCAGCCAAGTAAGACGGGCGAGCTCCTACAATGAGCAGTTCTTC.

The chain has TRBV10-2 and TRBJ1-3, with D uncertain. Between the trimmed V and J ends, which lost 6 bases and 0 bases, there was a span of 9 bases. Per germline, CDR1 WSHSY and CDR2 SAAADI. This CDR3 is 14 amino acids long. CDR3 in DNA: TGCGCCAGCAGGGACGTCCTCTCTGGAAACACCATATATTTT. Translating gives CASRDVLSGNTIYF.

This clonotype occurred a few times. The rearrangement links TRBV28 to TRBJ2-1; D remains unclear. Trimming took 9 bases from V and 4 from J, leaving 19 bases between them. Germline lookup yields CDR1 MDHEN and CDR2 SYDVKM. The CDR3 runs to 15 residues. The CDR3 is CASLADRSSYNEQFF. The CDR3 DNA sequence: TGTGCCAGTCTGGCAGATCGGAGTAGTTACAATGAGCAGTTCTTC.

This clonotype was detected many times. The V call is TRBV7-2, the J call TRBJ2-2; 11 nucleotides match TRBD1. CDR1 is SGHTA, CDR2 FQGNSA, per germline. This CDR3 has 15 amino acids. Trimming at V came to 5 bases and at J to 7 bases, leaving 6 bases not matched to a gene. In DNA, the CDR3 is TGTGCCAGCAGCATCCGGGACAGGGGGGTCGGGGAGCTGTTTTTT. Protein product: CASSIRDRGVGELFF.

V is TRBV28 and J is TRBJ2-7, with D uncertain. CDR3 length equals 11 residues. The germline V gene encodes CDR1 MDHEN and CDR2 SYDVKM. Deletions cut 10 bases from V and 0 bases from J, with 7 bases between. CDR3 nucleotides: TGTGCCACGATTCACTCCTACGAGCAGTACTTC. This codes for CATIHSYEQYF. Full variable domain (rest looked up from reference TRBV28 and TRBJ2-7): DVKVTQSSRYLVKRTGEKVFLECVQDMDHENMFWYRQDPGLGLRLIYFSYDVKMKEKGDIPEGYSVSREKKERFSLILESASTNQTSMYLCATIHSYEQYFGPGTRLTVT.

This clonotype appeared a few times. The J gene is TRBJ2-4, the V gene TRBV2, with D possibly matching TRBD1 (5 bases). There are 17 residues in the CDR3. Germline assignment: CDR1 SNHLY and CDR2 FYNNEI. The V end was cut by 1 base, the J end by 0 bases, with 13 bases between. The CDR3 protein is CASSEDTGSLAKNIQYF. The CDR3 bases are TGTGCCAGCAGTGAAGACACAGGATCCTTAGCCAAAAACATTCAGTACTTC.

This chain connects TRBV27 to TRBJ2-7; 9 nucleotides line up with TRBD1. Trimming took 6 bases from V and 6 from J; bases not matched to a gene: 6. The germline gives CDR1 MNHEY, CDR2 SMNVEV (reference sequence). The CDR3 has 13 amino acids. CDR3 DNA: TGTGCCAGCAGCTCCGGGACAGGGCTCGAGCAGTACTTC. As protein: CASSSGTGLEQYF.

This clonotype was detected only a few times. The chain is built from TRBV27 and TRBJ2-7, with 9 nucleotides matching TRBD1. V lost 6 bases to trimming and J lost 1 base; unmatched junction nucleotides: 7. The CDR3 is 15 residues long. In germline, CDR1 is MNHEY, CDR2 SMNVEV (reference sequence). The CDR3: CASRLAGTGSYEQYF. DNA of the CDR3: TGTGCCAGCAGGCTCGCCGGGACAGGGTCCTACGAGCAGTACTTC.

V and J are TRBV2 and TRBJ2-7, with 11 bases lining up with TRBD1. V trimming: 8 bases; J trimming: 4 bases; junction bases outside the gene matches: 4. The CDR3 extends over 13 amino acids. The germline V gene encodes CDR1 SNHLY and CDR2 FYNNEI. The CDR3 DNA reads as TGTGCCAGCGCCGGGACAGGGGGGTACGAGCAGTACTTC. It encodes CASAGTGGYEQYF. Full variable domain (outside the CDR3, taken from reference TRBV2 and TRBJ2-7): EPEVTQTPSHQVTQMGQEVILRCVPISNHLYFYWYRQILGQKVEFLVSFYNNEISEKSEIFDDQFSVERPDGSNFTLKIRSTKLEDSAMYFCASAGTGGYEQYFGPGTRLTVT.

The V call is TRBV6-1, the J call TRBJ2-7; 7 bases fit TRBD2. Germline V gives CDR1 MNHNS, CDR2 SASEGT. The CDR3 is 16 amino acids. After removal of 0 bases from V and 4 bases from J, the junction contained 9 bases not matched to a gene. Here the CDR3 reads CASSEAASGTFYEQYF. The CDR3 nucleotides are TGTGCCAGCAGTGAAGCGGCTAGCGGAACATTTTACGAGCAGTACTTC.

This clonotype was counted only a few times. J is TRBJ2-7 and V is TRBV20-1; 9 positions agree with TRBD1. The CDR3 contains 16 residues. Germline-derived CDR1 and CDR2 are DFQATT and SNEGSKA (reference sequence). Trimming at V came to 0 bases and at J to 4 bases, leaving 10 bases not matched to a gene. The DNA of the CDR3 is TGCAGTGCTAGAGATGTTACGACAGGGGGGAGGTACGAGCAGTACTTC. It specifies CSARDVTTGGRYEQYF.

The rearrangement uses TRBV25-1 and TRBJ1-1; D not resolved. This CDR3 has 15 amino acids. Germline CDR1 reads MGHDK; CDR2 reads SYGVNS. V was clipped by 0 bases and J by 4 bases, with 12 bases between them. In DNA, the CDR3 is TGTGCCAGCAGTGAATACGTAGCATATGGCACTGAAGCTTTCTTT. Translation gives CASSEYVAYGTEAFF.

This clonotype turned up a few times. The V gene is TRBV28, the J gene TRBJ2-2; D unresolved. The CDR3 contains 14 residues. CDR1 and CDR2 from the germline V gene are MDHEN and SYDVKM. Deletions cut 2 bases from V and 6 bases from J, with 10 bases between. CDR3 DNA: TGTGCCAGCAGTTTAGCAACCGTTCCCGGGGAGCTGTTTTTT. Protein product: CASSLATVPGELFF.

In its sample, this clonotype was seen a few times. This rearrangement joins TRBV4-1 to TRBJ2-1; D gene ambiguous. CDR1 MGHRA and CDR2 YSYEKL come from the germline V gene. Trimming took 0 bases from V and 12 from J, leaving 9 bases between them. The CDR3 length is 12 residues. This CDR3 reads CASSQDQIRQFF. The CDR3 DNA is TGCGCCAGCAGCCAAGATCAAATCCGGCAGTTCTTC.

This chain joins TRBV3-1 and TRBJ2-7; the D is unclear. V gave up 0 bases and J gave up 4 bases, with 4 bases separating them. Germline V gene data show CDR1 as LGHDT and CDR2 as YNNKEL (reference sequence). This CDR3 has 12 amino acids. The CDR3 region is CASSQDWYEQYF. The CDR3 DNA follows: TGTGCCAGCAGCCAAGACTGGTACGAGCAGTACTTC.

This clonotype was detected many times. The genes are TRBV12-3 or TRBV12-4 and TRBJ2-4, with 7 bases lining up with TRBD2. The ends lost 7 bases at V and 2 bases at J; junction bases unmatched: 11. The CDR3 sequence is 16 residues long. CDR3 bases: TGTGCCAGCAAAGGCCCGGGGGGAACAACCAAAAACATTCAGTACTTC. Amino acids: CASKGPGGTTKNIQYF.

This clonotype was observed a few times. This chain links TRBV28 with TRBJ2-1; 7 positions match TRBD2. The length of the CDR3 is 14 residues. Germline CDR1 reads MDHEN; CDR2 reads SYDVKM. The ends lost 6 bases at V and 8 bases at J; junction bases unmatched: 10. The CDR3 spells CASRPVGGRDEQFF. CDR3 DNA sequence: TGTGCCAGCAGACCTGTGGGAGGGCGAGATGAGCAGTTCTTC.